This TCR beta chain was identified in a study of tumor T cells in aggressive B-cell lymphoma. Assay used: immunoSEQ multiplex PCR; TCRdb lists only in-frame clones, some missing. Here the sample spans about 5,600 clones, 60% to 75% being singletons. This TCR derives from an adult with diffuse large B cell lymphoma. Sequencing used tumor tissue.

Here the CDR3 DNA reads TGTGCCAGCAGTCCCGGGGACACTTTCAATTCACCCCTCCACTTT. Protein product: CASSPGDTFNSPLHF. The chain has TRBV27 and TRBJ1-6; maybe TRBD1 (6 bases). CDR3 length: 15 amino acids. Looked up from germline, CDR1 is MNHEY and CDR2 is SMNVEV (reference sequence). The V gene lost 5 bases and the J gene lost 7 bases, with 15 bases spanning the gap.